Below, 3 T cell receptor beta chains from the same sample are listed, as sequenced in a study of blood T cell repertoires in COVID-19. The data were produced by immunoSEQ multiplex PCR, yet TCRdb's version contains in-frame clones alone and is incomplete. The sample carries roughly 76,000 clones, under 85% recorded once. The source material was peripheral blood. These receptor sequences come from a man between 65 and 85 years old with acute or convalescent COVID-19.

CDR3 coding DNA: TGTGCCAGCGGAGGGCGGGAGAGGTTAGATACGCAGTATTTT. Translation: CASGGRERLDTQYF. This chain uses TRBV27 with TRBJ2-3, with 7 bases aligning to TRBD2. CDR1 MNHEY and CDR2 SMNVEV come from the germline V gene (reference sequence). The V gene end was trimmed by 8 bases and the J gene end by 5 bases; junction bases not matched to a gene: 10. The CDR3 spans 14 residues.

With respect to this clone: The sample contains more than one DNA sequence encoding this CDR3. This chain uses TRBV11-1 with TRBJ2-7; tentatively, D is TRBD2 (6 bases). CDR3 length: 13 residues. V lost 1 base and J lost 3, with 7 bases in between. Germline assignment: CDR1 SGHAT and CDR2 FQDESV (reference sequence). CDR3 sequence: CASSLGGIYEQYF. In nucleotides, the CDR3 is TGTGCCAGCAGCTTAGGCGGGATCTACGAGCAGTACTTC.

This clone was observed a few times. J is TRBJ1-2 and V is TRBV11-2; possible D gene TRBD1, 6 bases. The CDR3 loop spans 14 amino acids. V lost 10 bases and J 6 bases, leaving 21 bases between the germline ends. Germline loops: CDR1 SGHAT, CDR2 FQNNGV. CDR3 bases: TGTGCCACCTCACCACAGGGTGGTCTGAATGGCTACACCTTC. It codes for CATSPQGGLNGYTF.